This T cell receptor (beta chain) is from a study of cytomegalovirus exposure and HLA in healthy donors. Findings and limits, study-wide: Sequencing likely produced, as an artifact, a cluster of highly shared sequence variants.

This CDR3 spans 16 amino acids. Trimming removed 8 bases from V and 0 bases from J, with 14 bases in between. Looked up from germline, CDR1 is SEHNR and CDR2 is FQNEAQ (reference sequence). Primers for the PCR totalled 60 Vbeta and 13 Jbeta. Data came from immunoSEQ multiplex PCR; TCRdb stores just in-frame clones and leaves some out. Among around 130,000 clones, around 78% were seen once, and the ten largest hold approximately 1.6%. As for this clone: The antigen remains unidentified.

The clonotype comes from a woman aged 18-29 years in good health and CMV-seronegative. Sequencing was carried out using PBMCs. This sequence joins TRBV7-9 and TRBJ2-6, with D perhaps matching TRBD1 (6 bases). CDR3 sequence: CASPMGHYSGANVLTF. In DNA, the CDR3 is TGTGCCAGCCCAATGGGACACTACTCTGGGGCCAACGTCCTGACTTTC.